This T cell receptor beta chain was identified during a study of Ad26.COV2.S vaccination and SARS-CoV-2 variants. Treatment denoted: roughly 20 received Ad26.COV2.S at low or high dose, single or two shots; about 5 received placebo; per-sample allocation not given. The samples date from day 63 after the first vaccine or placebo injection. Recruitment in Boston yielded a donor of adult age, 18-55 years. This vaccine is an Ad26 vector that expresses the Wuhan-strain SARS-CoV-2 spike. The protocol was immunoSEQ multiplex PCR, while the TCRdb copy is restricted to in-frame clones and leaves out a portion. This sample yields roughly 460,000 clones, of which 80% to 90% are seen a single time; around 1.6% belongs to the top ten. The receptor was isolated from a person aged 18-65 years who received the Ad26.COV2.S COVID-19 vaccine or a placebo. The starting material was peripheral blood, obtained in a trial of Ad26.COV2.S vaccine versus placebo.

Here the CDR3 DNA reads TGCGCCAGCAGTGAGGCAGACTTACCCCCCTCTGGCTACACCTTC. Translated: CASSEADLPPSGYTF. The chain carries TRBV10-1 and TRBJ1-2; D ambiguous. The germline V gene encodes CDR1 WNHNN and CDR2 SYGVQD (reference sequence). CDR3 size: 15 residues. Trimming pared 2 bases from V and 7 bases from J, leaving 17 bases between.